The next 30 T cell receptor beta chains were all read from a single sample in a study of cytomegalovirus exposure and HLA in healthy donors. Both 60 Vbeta primers and 13 Jbeta primers went into the PCR. Assay: immunoSEQ multiplex PCR; the TCRdb copy retains only in-frame clones and omits some. The sample contains around 100,000 clones, approximately 81% of which appear only once. Sequenced sample: PBMCs. The receptor source for this set is a woman aged 70-85 years in good health and CMV-seropositive.

The DNA of the CDR3 is TGTGCCAGCAGTACCAGGACAGCTAGCTCCTACAATGAGCAGTTCTTC. Amino acid sequence: CASSTRTASSYNEQFF. The rearrangement uses TRBV28 and TRBJ2-1, with D possibly being TRBD1 (6 bases). The CDR3 contains 16 residues. Trimming cost V 5 bases and J 0 bases, with 14 bases left between them. The germline V gene has CDR1 MDHEN and CDR2 SYDVKM.

This clone was observed a few times. The chain is built from TRBV19 and TRBJ1-5; possible D gene TRBD1, 5 bases. The CDR3 has 14 residues. Germline V gene lookup returns CDR1 LNHDA and CDR2 SQIVND (reference sequence). V was cut by 5 bases and J by 5 bases, with 13 bases left in between. In nucleotides, the CDR3 is TGTGCCAGTAGTTCTAACAGGTACTATCAGCCCCAGCATTTT. It is translated as CASSSNRYYQPQHF.

The CDR3 sequence is CASSARVTSTDTQYF. The CDR3 DNA follows: TGTGCCAGCAGCGCCAGGGTAACTAGCACAGATACGCAGTATTTT. The rearrangement uses TRBV9 and TRBJ2-3, with a tentative D call TRBD1 (5 bases). Trimming shortened V by 3 bases and J by 0 bases, and 11 bases separated the two germline ends. The CDR3 length is 15 residues. From germline, CDR1 is SGDLS and CDR2 YYNGEE. The variable domain in full, completed from reference TRBV9 and TRBJ2-3, reads DSGVTQTPKHLITATGQRVTLRCSPRSGDLSVYWYQQSLDQGLQFLIQYYNGEERAKGNILERFSAQQFPDLHSELNLSSLELGDSALYFCASSARVTSTDTQYFGPGTRLTVL.

The CDR3, as DNA: TGTGCCAGTAGTACGGGCCTAGCGGGAGTTACCGGGGAGCTGTTTTTT. This translates into CASSTGLAGVTGELFF. The rearrangement uses TRBV19 and TRBJ2-2; 10 nucleotides line up with TRBD2. This CDR3 has 16 residues. Germline-derived CDR1 and CDR2 are LNHDA and SQIVND (reference sequence). The V gene end was trimmed by 4 bases and the J gene end by 5 bases; junction bases not matched to a gene: 7.

The chain couples TRBV7-9 to TRBJ2-1; D remains unclear. The CDR3 covers 15 residues. Germline V lookup: CDR1 SEHNR, CDR2 FQNEAQ (reference sequence). V shed 1 base and J shed 8 bases, with 15 bases lying between them. The CDR3 loop reads CASSLVPSLGDEQFF. DNA for the CDR3: TGTGCCAGCAGCTTAGTACCCTCTCTAGGTGATGAGCAGTTCTTC. Complete variable domain (other parts from reference TRBV7-9 and TRBJ2-1): DTGVSQNPRHKITKRGQNVTFRCDPISEHNRLYWYRQTLGQGPEFLTYFQNEAQLEKSRLLSDRFSAERPKGSFSTLEIQRTEQGDSAMYLCASSLVPSLGDEQFFGPGTRLTVL.

V and J are TRBV11-3 and TRBJ2-1; 7 bases line up with TRBD2. With 4 bases clipped from V and 4 bases from J, the junction kept 7 bases outside the gene matches. From germline, CDR1 is SGHNT and CDR2 YENEEA. This CDR3 spans 15 amino acids. CDR3: CASSWGGREYNEQFF. CDR3 in DNA: TGTGCCAGCAGCTGGGGCGGGCGGGAGTACAATGAGCAGTTCTTC.

This clone has more than one count but fewer than ten. This chain links TRBV6-6 with TRBJ2-7; unclear D gene. Germline CDR1 MNHNY, CDR2 SVGAGI (reference sequence). CDR3 length equals 15 residues. Trimming removed 5 bases from V and 0 bases from J, with 14 bases in between. The CDR3 coding sequence is TGTGCCAGCAGTCCCGTTGACAAGAGCTCCTACGAGCAGTACTTC. This gives the protein CASSPVDKSSYEQYF.

J is TRBJ2-1 and V is TRBV7-3, with 9 bases matching TRBD2. The CDR3 consists of 17 residues. The V segment lost 5 bases and the J segment 6 bases; nucleotides outside the gene matches: 14. The germline V gene encodes CDR1 SGHTA and CDR2 FQGTGA. The CDR3 is CASSPKIFAGGPNEQFF. The CDR3 DNA reads as TGTGCCAGCAGCCCAAAGATATTCGCGGGAGGGCCCAATGAGCAGTTCTTC.

This clone was detected once. The chain couples TRBV7-2 to TRBJ2-5; maybe TRBD2 (6 bases). CDR3 length: 16 residues. The germline CDR1 and CDR2 sequences are SGHTA and FQGNSA. Deletions cut 3 bases from V and 5 bases from J, with 19 bases between. The CDR3 DNA reads TGTGCCAGCAGCTTCGGGCCAGTCGGGAGCGCTGAGACCCAGTACTTC. This translates into CASSFGPVGSAETQYF.

The rearrangement links TRBV2 to TRBJ2-3; tentative D call: TRBD1 (6 bases). Germline V gene sequence: CDR1 SNHLY, CDR2 FYNNEI. The CDR3 contains 13 residues. V lost 6 bases and J 10 bases, leaving 17 bases between the germline ends. CDR3 nucleotides: TGTGCCAGCAGACCCACTACAGGGACACCGCAGTATTTT. Protein sequence: CASRPTTGTPQYF.

V is TRBV7-9 and J is TRBJ2-1; 7 nucleotides align to TRBD2. The CDR3 consists of 13 residues. The junction had 9 bases not matched to a gene; V was cut back by 8 bases and J by 8 bases. Germline V lookup: CDR1 SEHNR, CDR2 FQNEAQ (reference sequence). DNA for the CDR3: TGTGCCAGCGGGGAGGGAGGGCCCCATGAGCAGTTCTTC. Translation gives CASGEGGPHEQFF.

CDR3 region: CASSSSGTSGRREQFF. The DNA of the CDR3 is TGCGCCAGCAGCTCATCCGGGACTAGCGGTAGGAGAGAGCAGTTCTTC. The rearrangement links TRBV4-3 to TRBJ2-1; 11 nucleotides align to TRBD2. CDR1 and CDR2 from the germline V gene are LGHNA and YSLEER. The CDR3 length is 16 residues. J gave up 10 bases and V 5 bases, and 13 bases lay outside the gene matches.

This clone came up once. CDR3 nucleotide sequence: TGCAGCGTTGAAGATCCCGGCAGGGGGAATGAGCAGTTCTTC. Protein: CSVEDPGRGNEQFF. The gene calls are TRBV29-1 and TRBJ2-1, with 7 bases matching TRBD1. The CDR3 is 14 amino acids. The germline V gene encodes CDR1 SQVTM and CDR2 ANQGSEA. V gave up 0 bases and J gave up 7 bases; unmatched junction bases: 6.

The chain combines TRBV19 with TRBJ1-2; 10 bases map to TRBD1. The CDR3 has 18 residues. V lost 6 bases to trimming and J lost 2 bases; unmatched junction nucleotides: 15. CDR1 and CDR2 (germline): LNHDA, SQIVND (reference sequence). CDR3 nucleotides: TGTGCCAGTAGCCCCGGGACAGGGGCCCTCCGGCTAAACTATGGCTACACCTTC. Amino acid sequence: CASSPGTGALRLNYGYTF.

The chain combines TRBV15 with TRBJ2-3; 9 nucleotides align to TRBD2. Germline-derived CDR1 and CDR2 are LNHNV and YYDKDF (reference sequence). CDR3 length: 16 amino acids. V lost 1 base and J lost 8; bases outside the gene matches: 10. CDR3 nucleotides: TGTGCCACCAGCAGAGGAGGTAGCGGGAGATTAGTTACGCAGTATTTT. Protein product: CATSRGGSGRLVTQYF.

The V gene is TRBV5-6, the J gene TRBJ2-7; 8 bases match TRBD1. Germline V gives CDR1 SGHDT, CDR2 YYEEEE. This CDR3 spans 19 amino acids. V lost 0 bases to trimming and J lost 0 bases; unmatched junction nucleotides: 14. The CDR3 is CASSLGTGIGFLSSYEQYF. DNA for the CDR3: TGTGCCAGCAGCTTGGGGACAGGGATAGGGTTCCTTAGCTCCTACGAGCAGTACTTC.

The chain is built from TRBV28 and TRBJ2-7, with TRBD2 matching over 8 bases. This CDR3 spans 13 amino acids. J lost 11 bases, V lost 2 bases, and 8 bases had no gene match. Germline V CDR1 and CDR2: MDHEN, SYDVKM. The CDR3 spells CASSLIPAGEEYF. The DNA of the CDR3 is TGTGCCAGCAGTTTAATTCCAGCGGGAGAGGAGTACTTC.

This clone was seen more than once but under ten times. V gene TRBV5-6 combines with J gene TRBJ2-6; no clear D gene. Germline CDR1 reads SGHDT; CDR2 reads YYEEEE. The CDR3 sequence is 16 residues long. The V end lost 0 bases, the J end lost 6 bases, and 13 bases lay between the germline ends. CDR3 in DNA: TGTGCCAGCAGCTTGGATAGCTCCGACTTGGCCAACGTCCTGACTTTC. Translated, it gives CASSLDSSDLANVLTF.

The genes are TRBV6-1 and TRBJ2-3, with unresolved D. The germline gives CDR1 MNHNS, CDR2 SASEGT. With 4 bases removed from V and 1 base from J, the gap between germline ends came to 9 bases. This CDR3 has 14 residues. The CDR3 DNA reads TGTGCCAGCAGTGGGGCAGCCGGCACAGATACGCAGTATTTT. The encoded protein is CASSGAAGTDTQYF.

In regard to this clone: Compared with germline, one end of the junction differs, possibly owing to a read error. J is TRBJ2-7 and V is TRBV5-1, with 7 bases identical to TRBD2. CDR3 length: 15 residues. Germline V gene lookup returns CDR1 SGHRS and CDR2 YFSETQ. The CDR3 protein is CASSISDSATRPGGF. The CDR3 bases are TGCGCCAGCAGCATTAGTGACAGCGCCACGAGACCGGGGGGCTTC.

The chain recombines TRBV16 with TRBJ2-1; a weak D match, TRBD1 (7 bases). Germline assignment: CDR1 KGHSY and CDR2 FQNENV. The V end was cut by 5 bases, the J end by 2 bases, with 13 bases between. The CDR3 has 15 amino acids. As DNA, the CDR3 is TGTGCCAGCAGCTTCGGAGGGGGCACCTACAATGAGCAGTTCTTC. It yields the protein CASSFGGGTYNEQFF.

The chain employs TRBV4-3 and TRBJ1-1; D is undetermined. The CDR3 contains 15 residues. The ends were cut back, 7 bases at V and 0 bases at J, with 15 bases in the middle. CDR1 is LGHNA and CDR2 is YSLEER in the germline V gene. The CDR3, as DNA: TGCGCCAGCAAAGATTACAGCTTCATGAACACTGAAGCTTTCTTT. Its translation: CASKDYSFMNTEAFF.

The chain joins TRBV19 to TRBJ2-3; 10 bases align to TRBD2. Germline CDR1 LNHDA, CDR2 SQIVND (reference sequence). The CDR3 sequence is 16 residues long. J was trimmed by 1 base and V by 1 base; bases with no gene match: 2. CDR3 loop: CASSIGGTSGTDTQYF. CDR3 DNA: TGTGCCAGTAGTATAGGAGGGACTAGCGGCACAGATACGCAGTATTTT.

The chain uses TRBV4-2 and TRBJ2-5, with D maybe TRBD1 (6 bases). V lost 0 bases to trimming and J lost 2 bases, with 7 bases between them. Looked up from germline, CDR1 is LGHNA and CDR2 is YNFKEQ. The length of the CDR3 is 14 residues. The CDR3 region is CASSQEQGQETQYF. In DNA, the CDR3 is TGTGCCAGCAGCCAAGAACAGGGACAAGAGACCCAGTACTTC.

The chain links TRBV10-3 to TRBJ2-3; possible D gene TRBD2, 5 bases. CDR1 ENHRY and CDR2 SYGVKD come from the germline V gene. Trimming pared 0 bases from V and 9 bases from J, leaving 16 bases between. The CDR3 length is 15 residues. The CDR3 sequence is CAISESSRAGETQYF. The CDR3 DNA reads TGTGCCATCAGTGAGTCCTCGAGGGCCGGTGAAACGCAGTATTTT.

V gene TRBV30 combines with J gene TRBJ2-1; possible D gene TRBD2, 5 bases. Germline V gene data show CDR1 as GTSNPN and CDR2 as SVGIG (reference sequence). Trimming removed 2 bases from V and 0 bases from J, with 11 bases in between. The CDR3 totals 15 residues. The CDR3 region is CAWSLAPSSYNEQFF. The CDR3 DNA reads as TGTGCCTGGAGTCTAGCTCCTAGCTCCTACAATGAGCAGTTCTTC.

Of note for this clone: Other DNA sequences of this sample code for an identical CDR3. The chain links TRBV5-4 to TRBJ2-7, with 8 nucleotides matching TRBD1. The germline V gene has CDR1 SGHNT and CDR2 YYREEE (reference sequence). The V segment lost 1 base and the J segment 3 bases; nucleotides outside the gene matches: 3. This CDR3 has 14 residues. The CDR3 nucleotides read TGTGCCAGCAGCTTGCCAGGGGGCATCTACGAGCAGTACTTC. It encodes CASSLPGGIYEQYF.

J is TRBJ2-7 and V is TRBV7-3; 7 bases are shared with TRBD2. Germline CDR1 reads SGHTA; CDR2 reads FQGTGA. The CDR3 is 15 residues long. The V gene end was trimmed by 2 bases and the J gene end by 6 bases; junction bases not matched to a gene: 10. The CDR3 region is CASSLYGLETSEQYF. In DNA, the CDR3 is TGTGCCAGCAGCTTATACGGACTAGAGACAAGCGAGCAGTACTTC.

This chain links TRBV30 with TRBJ1-6, with 7 bases aligning to TRBD1. V trimming: 3 bases; J trimming: 5 bases; junction bases outside the gene matches: 7. The CDR3 contains 15 residues. Germline loops: CDR1 GTSNPN, CDR2 SVGIG (reference sequence). The CDR3: CAWSPLGQDNSPLHF. In nucleotides, the CDR3 is TGTGCCTGGAGCCCCCTTGGACAGGATAATTCACCCCTCCACTTT.

J is TRBJ1-1 and V is TRBV11-2, with D unresolved. In germline, CDR1 is SGHAT, CDR2 FQNNGV. The CDR3 has 14 residues. With 8 bases removed from V and 1 base from J, the gap between germline ends came to 14 bases. CDR3 nucleotides: TGTGCCAGCTCCCAGGTAACAAGGAACACTGAAGCTTTCTTT. It yields the protein CASSQVTRNTEAFF.